This T cell receptor beta chain originates from a study of blood T cell repertoires in COVID-19. For the study at large: Whether acute or convalescent, the COVID-19 samples came from the United States, Italy and Spain. From T cells, B-cell-depleted T cells, or PBMCs came the material, which was cDNA or gDNA.

Trimming left V 4 bases short and J 8 bases short, with 14 bases between. Germline V gene lookup returns CDR1 KGHSH and CDR2 LQKENI. This CDR3 has 13 residues. Enrolment of Seattle patients took place during active infection, and they were followed longitudinally. Original processing notes: Amplified reference gene primers provided the basis for estimating nucleated cell counts. Profiling relied on immunoSEQ multiplex PCR, and the TCRdb table lists in-frame clones only, not all of them. V, J and clone size are taken as reported in that table, and D and trimming were inferred from the DNA itself. The data hold more than 200,000 clones, with roughly 86% observed a single time.

This TCR came from a woman aged 55 to 70 with COVID-19, enrolled during active disease. The specimen was peripheral blood. The genes are TRBV18 and TRBJ1-2; weak D call: TRBD1 (6 bases). As DNA, the CDR3 is TGTGCCAGCTCACTCCAGGGGAATAGCGGCTACACCTTC. This translates into CASSLQGNSGYTF.